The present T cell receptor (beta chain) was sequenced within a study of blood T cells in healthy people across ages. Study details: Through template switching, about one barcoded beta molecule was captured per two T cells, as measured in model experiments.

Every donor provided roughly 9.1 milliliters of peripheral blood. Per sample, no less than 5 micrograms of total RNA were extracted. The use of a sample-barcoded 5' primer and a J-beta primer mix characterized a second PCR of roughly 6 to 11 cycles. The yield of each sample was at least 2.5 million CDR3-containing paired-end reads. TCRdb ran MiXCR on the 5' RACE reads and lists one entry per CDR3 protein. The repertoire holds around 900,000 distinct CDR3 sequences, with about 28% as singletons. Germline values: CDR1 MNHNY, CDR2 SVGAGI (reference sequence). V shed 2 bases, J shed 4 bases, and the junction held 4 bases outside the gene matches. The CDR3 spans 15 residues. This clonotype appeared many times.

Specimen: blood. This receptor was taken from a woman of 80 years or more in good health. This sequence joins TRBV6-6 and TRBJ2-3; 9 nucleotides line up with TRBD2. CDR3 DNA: TGTGCCAGCAGTTACGCGGGGGGGGCCCCAGATACGCAGTATTTT. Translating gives CASSYAGGAPDTQYF.